The clone carrying this T cell receptor beta chain was recorded at least ten times. Its antigen is as yet unknown. cDNA libraries for TCR beta contained unique molecular identifiers. T cells numbering roughly 1 to 10 million yielded 450,000 to 500,000 cDNA molecules. TCRdb reanalysed the PCR reads using MiXCR and keeps one entry per CDR3 protein. Counted here are about 210,000 distinct CDR3 sequences, over 25% occurring once; the ten biggest clones make up approximately 3.6%. The CDR3 has 18 amino acids. Trimming stripped 2 bases from V and 10 bases from J, with 28 bases between. Germline V gene sequence: CDR1 MGHRA, CDR2 YSYEKL. The data stem from a study of post-analysis software for immune sequencing data. Study information: Relapsing-remitting, secondary progressive and progressive-relapsing multiple sclerosis were all included among the disease courses.

Study-level findings and limits: Those with multiple sclerosis, the patient group, showed significantly lower normalized Chao1 diversity than controls. Analysis by F measure revealed that same-batch samples clustered strongly together. Patients used about five TRBV segments, including TRBV5-6, TRBV5-1 and TRBV20-1, more often than controls.

Sequencing was carried out using blood. The sequence came from a girl aged 2 to 17 with multiple sclerosis. This rearrangement joins TRBV4-1 to TRBJ2-3; D perhaps matches TRBD2 (6 bases). The CDR3 coding sequence is TGCGCCAGCAGCCAACAAAGGGTCGCGGGATCTTTATCTCGGGCGCAGTATTTT. It yields the protein CASSQQRVAGSLSRAQYF.